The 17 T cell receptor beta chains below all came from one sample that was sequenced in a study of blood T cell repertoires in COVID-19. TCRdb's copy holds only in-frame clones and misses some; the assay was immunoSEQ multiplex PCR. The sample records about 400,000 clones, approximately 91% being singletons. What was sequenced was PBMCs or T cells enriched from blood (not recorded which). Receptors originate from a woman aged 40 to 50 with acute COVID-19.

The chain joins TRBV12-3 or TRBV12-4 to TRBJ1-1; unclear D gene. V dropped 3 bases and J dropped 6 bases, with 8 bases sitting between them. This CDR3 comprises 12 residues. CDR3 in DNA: TGTGCCAGCAGTTTCGCGTTTTCTGAAGCTTTCTTT. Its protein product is CASSFAFSEAFF.

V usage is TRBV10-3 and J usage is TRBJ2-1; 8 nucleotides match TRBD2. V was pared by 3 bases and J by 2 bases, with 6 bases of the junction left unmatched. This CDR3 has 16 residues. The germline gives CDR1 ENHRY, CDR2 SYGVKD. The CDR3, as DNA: TGTGCCATCAGTGAATCGGGGGGGAGCGCCTACAATGAGCAGTTCTTC. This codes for CAISESGGSAYNEQFF.

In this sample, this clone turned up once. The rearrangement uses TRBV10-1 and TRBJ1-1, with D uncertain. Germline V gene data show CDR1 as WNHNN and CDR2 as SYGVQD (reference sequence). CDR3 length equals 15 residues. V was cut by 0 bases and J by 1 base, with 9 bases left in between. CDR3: CASSESRRGNTEAFF. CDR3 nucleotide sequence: TGCGCCAGCAGTGAGTCGAGGCGCGGGAACACTGAAGCTTTCTTT.

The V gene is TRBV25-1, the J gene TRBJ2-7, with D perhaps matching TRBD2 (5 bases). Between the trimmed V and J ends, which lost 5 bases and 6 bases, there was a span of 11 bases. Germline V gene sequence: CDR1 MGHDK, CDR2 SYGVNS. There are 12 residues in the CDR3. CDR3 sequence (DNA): TGTGCCAGCAGTTTCGGACGGGGCGAGCAGTACTTC. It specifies CASSFGRGEQYF.

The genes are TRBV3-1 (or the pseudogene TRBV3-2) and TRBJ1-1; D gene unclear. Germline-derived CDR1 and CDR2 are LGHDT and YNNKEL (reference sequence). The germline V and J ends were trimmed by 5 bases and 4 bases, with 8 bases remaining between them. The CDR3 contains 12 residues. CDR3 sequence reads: CASSSLGTEAFF. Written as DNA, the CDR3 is TGTGCCAGCAGCTCCCTAGGCACTGAAGCTTTCTTT.

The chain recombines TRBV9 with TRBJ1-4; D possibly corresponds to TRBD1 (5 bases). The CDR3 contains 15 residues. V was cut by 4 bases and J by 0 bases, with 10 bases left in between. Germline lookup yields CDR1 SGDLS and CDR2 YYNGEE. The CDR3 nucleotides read TGTGCCAGCAGCCCACGGGGGGCAACTAATGAAAAACTGTTTTTT. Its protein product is CASSPRGATNEKLFF.

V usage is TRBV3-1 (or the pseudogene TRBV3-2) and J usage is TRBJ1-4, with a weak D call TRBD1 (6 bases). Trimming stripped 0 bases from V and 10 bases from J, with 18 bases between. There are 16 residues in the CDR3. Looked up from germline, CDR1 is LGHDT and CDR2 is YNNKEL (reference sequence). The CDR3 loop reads CASSQEVRGSFVKLFF. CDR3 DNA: TGTGCCAGCAGCCAAGAGGTCAGGGGCTCGTTTGTAAAACTGTTTTTT.

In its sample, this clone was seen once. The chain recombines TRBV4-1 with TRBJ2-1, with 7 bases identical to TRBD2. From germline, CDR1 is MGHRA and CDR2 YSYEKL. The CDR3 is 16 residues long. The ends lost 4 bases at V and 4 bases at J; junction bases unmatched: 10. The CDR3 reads CASSPQAGTMYNEQFF. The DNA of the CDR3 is TGCGCCAGCAGCCCGCAGGCCGGGACTATGTACAATGAGCAGTTCTTC.

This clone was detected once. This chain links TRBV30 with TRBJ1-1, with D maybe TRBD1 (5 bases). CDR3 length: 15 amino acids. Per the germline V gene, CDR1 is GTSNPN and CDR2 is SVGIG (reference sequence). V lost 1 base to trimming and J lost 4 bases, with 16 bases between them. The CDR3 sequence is CAWSGTRKTGTEAFF. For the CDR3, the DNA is TGTGCCTGGAGTGGGACAAGAAAAACCGGCACTGAAGCTTTCTTT.

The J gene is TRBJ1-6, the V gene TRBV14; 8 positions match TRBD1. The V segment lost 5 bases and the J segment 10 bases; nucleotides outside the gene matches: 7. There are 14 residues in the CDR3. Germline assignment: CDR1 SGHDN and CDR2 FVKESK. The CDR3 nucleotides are TGTGCCAGCAGCTACAGGGGGAGAGGGTCACCCCTCCACTTT. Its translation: CASSYRGRGSPLHF. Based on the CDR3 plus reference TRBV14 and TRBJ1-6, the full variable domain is EAGVTQFPSHSVIEKGQTVTLRCDPISGHDNLYWYRRVMGKEIKFLLHFVKESKQDESGMPNNRFLAERTGGTYSTLKVQPAELEDSGVYFCASSYRGRGSPLHFGNGTRLTVT.

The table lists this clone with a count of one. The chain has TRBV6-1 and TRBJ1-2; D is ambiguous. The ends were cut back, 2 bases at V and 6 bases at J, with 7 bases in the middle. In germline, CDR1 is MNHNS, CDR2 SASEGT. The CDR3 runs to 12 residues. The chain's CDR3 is CASSEPGHGYTF. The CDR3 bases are TGTGCCAGCAGTGAACCCGGTCATGGCTACACCTTC.

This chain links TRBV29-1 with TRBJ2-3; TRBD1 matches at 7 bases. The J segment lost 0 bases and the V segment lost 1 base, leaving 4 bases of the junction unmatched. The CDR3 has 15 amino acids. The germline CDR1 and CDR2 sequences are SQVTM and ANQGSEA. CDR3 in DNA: TGCAGCGTTGAAGGACAGGGCACTAGCACAGATACGCAGTATTTT. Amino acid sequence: CSVEGQGTSTDTQYF.

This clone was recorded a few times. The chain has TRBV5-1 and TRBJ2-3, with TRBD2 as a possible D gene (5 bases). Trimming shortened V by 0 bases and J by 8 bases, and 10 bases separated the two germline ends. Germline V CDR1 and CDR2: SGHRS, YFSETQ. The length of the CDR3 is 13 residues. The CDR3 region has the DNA TGCGCCAGCAGCTTGGTGGGAGAGGGTACGCAGTATTTT. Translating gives CASSLVGEGTQYF.

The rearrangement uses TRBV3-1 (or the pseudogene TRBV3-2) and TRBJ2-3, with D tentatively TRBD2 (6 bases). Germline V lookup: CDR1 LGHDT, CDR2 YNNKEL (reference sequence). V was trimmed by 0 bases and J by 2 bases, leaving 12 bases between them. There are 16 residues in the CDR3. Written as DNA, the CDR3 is TGTGCCAGCAGCCAAGATAGGGGACTGGCCACAGATACGCAGTATTTT. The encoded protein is CASSQDRGLATDTQYF.

Written as DNA, the CDR3 is TGTGCCAGCTCATCTTCGGAAGGGGAGGGCCAAGAGACCCAGTACTTC. It encodes CASSSSEGEGQETQYF. This chain connects TRBV18 to TRBJ2-5, with TRBD2 identical over 7 bases. The CDR3 runs 16 residues. V shed 5 bases, J shed 1 base, and the junction held 10 bases outside the gene matches. From germline, CDR1 is KGHSH and CDR2 LQKENI. Supplemented by reference TRBV18 and TRBJ2-5, the full variable domain reads NAGVMQNPRHLVRRRGQEARLRCSPMKGHSHVYWYRQLPEEGLKFMVYLQKENIIDESGMPKERFSAEFPKEGPSILRIQQVVRGDSAAYFCASSSSEGEGQETQYFGPGTRLLVL.

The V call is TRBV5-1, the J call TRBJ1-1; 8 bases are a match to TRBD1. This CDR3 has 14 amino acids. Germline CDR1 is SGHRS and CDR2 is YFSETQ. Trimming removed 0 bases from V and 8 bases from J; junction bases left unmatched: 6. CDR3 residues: CASSLAGTGVEAFF. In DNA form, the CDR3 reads TGCGCCAGCAGCTTGGCCGGGACAGGTGTCGAAGCTTTCTTT.

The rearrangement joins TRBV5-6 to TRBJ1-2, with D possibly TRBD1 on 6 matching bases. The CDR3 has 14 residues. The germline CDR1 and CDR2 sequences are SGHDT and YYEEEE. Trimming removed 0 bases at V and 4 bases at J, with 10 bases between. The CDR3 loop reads CASSLGQDFYGYTF. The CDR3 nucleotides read TGTGCCAGCAGCTTGGGACAGGATTTCTATGGCTACACCTTC.